Listed below are T cell receptor beta chains from one sample, sequenced in a study of liver allograft versus peripheral blood T cells. Each CDR3 protein gets one entry after TCRdb re-called the reads with MiXCR. In the table there are thousands of distinct CDR3 sequences, roughly a fifth of which are singletons. These receptors were taken from a human patient who had a liver transplant. Some T cells may trace back to the graft donor. The CDR3 runs from the conserved cysteine through the conserved F or W. Each record gives: CDR3 DNA, CDR3 protein, clone size, D gene, V gene, J gene. D genes are given only for firm matches. Only some rows state a clone size, as once, few, many or a class for expanded clones.

DNA: TGTGCCAGCGGCGGGGCCAGGGGCACAGATACGCAGTATTTT
CDR3: CASGGARGTDTQYF
size: few
D: .
V: TRBV6-6
J: TRBJ2-3

DNA: TGTGCCAGCATTAGTAACCGGGACACCATATATTTT
CDR3: CASISNRDTIYF
size: medium-sized
D: .
V: TRBV6-5
J: TRBJ1-3

DNA: TGTGCCAGCAGCTTAAACACCTGGACAGGTCCGAGGAACACTGAAGCTTTCTTT
CDR3: CASSLNTWTGPRNTEAFF
size: few
D: TRBD1
V: TRBV5-5
J: TRBJ1-1

DNA: TGTGCCAGTAGTGTTAACGTTAACTATGGCTACACCTTC
CDR3: CASSVNVNYGYTF
size: medium-sized
D: .
V: TRBV19
J: TRBJ1-2

DNA: TGTGCCAGCAGTTTACGGCAGTCGCAGTTCTTC
CDR3: CASSLRQSQFF
size: .
D: .
V: TRBV12-3/TRBV12-4
J: TRBJ2-1

DNA: TGTGCCAGCTCATCCCGGGACGATGAAAAACTGTTTTTT
CDR3: CASSSRDDEKLFF
size: .
D: .
V: TRBV18
J: TRBJ1-4

DNA: TGTGCCAGTAGTAGCTGGGGACGGGGGAGTGAAGCTTTCTTT
CDR3: CASSSWGRGSEAFF
size: few
D: .
V: TRBV19
J: TRBJ1-1

DNA: TGTGCCAGCAGCTTAGGACGGGGTTACAATGAGCAGTTCTTC
CDR3: CASSLGRGYNEQFF
size: .
D: .
V: TRBV7-3
J: TRBJ2-1

DNA: TGCAGTGCTAGAGTAGAGACAGGGGGCGGCTCACCCCTCCACTTT
CDR3: CSARVETGGGSPLHF
size: medium-sized
D: TRBD1
V: TRBV20-1
J: TRBJ1-6

DNA: TGTGCCAGCACCCCTCAACCGTCGGGAAACACCATATATTTT
CDR3: CASTPQPSGNTIYF
size: medium-sized
D: .
V: TRBV3-1
J: TRBJ1-3

DNA: TGTGCCAGCAGCTTATATCTAGGGAATGAGCAGTTCTTC
CDR3: CASSLYLGNEQFF
size: few
D: .
V: TRBV5-4
J: TRBJ2-1

DNA: TGTGCCAGCAGTGATTGGAGAAACACCATATATTTT
CDR3: CASSDWRNTIYF
size: .
D: .
V: TRBV2
J: TRBJ1-3

DNA: TGTGCCAGCAGGGGGGGCAGGGTCGTTAGCAATCAGTCCCAGCATTTT
CDR3: CASRGGRVVSNQSQHF
size: .
D: .
V: TRBV2
J: TRBJ1-5

DNA: TGTGCCAGCAGTCCCCGCCGATGGGCGGGAATGAGAGAGACCCAGTACTTC
CDR3: CASSPRRWAGMRETQYF
size: medium-sized
D: .
V: TRBV28
J: TRBJ2-5

DNA: TGTGCCAGCCCTTTATACTCTGGAAACACCATATATTTT
CDR3: CASPLYSGNTIYF
size: medium-sized
D: .
V: TRBV6-1
J: TRBJ1-3

DNA: TGCAGTGCTAGAGGTGGTAGCGGGAGTCATTGGGACTACGAGCAGTACTTC
CDR3: CSARGGSGSHWDYEQYF
size: medium-sized
D: TRBD2
V: TRBV20-1
J: TRBJ2-7

DNA: TGCAGTGCTAGCCCTGTCCTGGGGACAATGCTCGCCTACACCTTC
CDR3: CSASPVLGTMLAYTF
size: medium-sized
D: .
V: TRBV20-1
J: TRBJ1-2

DNA: TGTGCCAGCAGCAGGGCCGGGGGACAGGTCTATGGCTACACCTTC
CDR3: CASSRAGGQVYGYTF
size: medium-sized
D: TRBD1
V: TRBV3-1
J: TRBJ1-2

DNA: TGTGCCAGCAGTTACCCGGCCCCCCACAGGGGGAACTATGGCTACACCTTC
CDR3: CASSYPAPHRGNYGYTF
size: medium-sized
D: TRBD1
V: TRBV6-6
J: TRBJ1-2

DNA: TGCGCCAGCAGCTTGGGGGGGACAGGGAACTACGAGCAGTACTTC
CDR3: CASSLGGTGNYEQYF
size: .
D: TRBD1
V: TRBV5-1
J: TRBJ2-7

DNA: TGTGCCAGCAGTGAGTTGAGGAAGGGGTCCTACGAGCAGTACTTC
CDR3: CASSELRKGSYEQYF
size: medium-sized
D: .
V: TRBV25-1
J: TRBJ2-7

DNA: TGTGCCAGCAGCGGGACAGTGAACACTGAAGCTTTCTTT
CDR3: CASSGTVNTEAFF
size: medium-sized
D: TRBD1
V: TRBV6-1
J: TRBJ1-1

DNA: TGTGCTAGTGGTTTGATGGGGAGACTGTACTTC
CDR3: CASGLMGRLYF
size: many
D: .
V: TRBV12-5
J: TRBJ2-7

DNA: TGTGCCAGCTCACCCTCTGGAAACACCATATATTTT
CDR3: CASSPSGNTIYF
size: medium-sized
D: .
V: TRBV18
J: TRBJ1-3